This T cell receptor (beta chain) was captured in a study of control samples from healthy donors and cancer patients. Germline V gives CDR1 ENHRY, CDR2 SYGVKD. This CDR3 has 11 amino acids. This clone occurred a few times. TCRdb's copy holds only in-frame clones and misses some; the assay was immunoSEQ multiplex PCR. The profile shows some 99,000 clones, 85% to 90% of them singletons. Sequencing input: blood. The sequence was collected from a woman in her 50s in good health. The chain has TRBV10-3 and TRBJ2-7, with unresolved D. CDR3 nucleotide sequence: TGTGCTGCCGGCGAAGGTAGGGAGCAGTACTTC. Its translation: CAAGEGREQYF.